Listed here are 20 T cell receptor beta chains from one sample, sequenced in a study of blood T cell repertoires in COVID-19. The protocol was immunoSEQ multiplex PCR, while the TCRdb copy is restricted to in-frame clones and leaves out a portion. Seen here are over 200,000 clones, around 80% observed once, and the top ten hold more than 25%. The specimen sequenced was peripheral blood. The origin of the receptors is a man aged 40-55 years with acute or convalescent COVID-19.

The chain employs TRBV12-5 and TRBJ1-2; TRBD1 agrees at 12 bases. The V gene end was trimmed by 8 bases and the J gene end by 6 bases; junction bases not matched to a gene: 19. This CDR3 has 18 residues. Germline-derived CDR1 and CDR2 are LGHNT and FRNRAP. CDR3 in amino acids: CASLGLPRDRGREDGYTF. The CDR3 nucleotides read TGTGCTAGTTTGGGACTCCCTCGGGACAGGGGGCGGGAGGATGGCTACACCTTC.

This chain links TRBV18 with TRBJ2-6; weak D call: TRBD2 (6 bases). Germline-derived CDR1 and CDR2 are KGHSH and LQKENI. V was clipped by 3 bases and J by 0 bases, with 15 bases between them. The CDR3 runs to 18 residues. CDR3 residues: CASSPQTGDLSGANVLTF. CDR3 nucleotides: TGTGCCAGCTCACCTCAGACGGGGGATCTCTCTGGGGCCAACGTCCTGACTTTC.

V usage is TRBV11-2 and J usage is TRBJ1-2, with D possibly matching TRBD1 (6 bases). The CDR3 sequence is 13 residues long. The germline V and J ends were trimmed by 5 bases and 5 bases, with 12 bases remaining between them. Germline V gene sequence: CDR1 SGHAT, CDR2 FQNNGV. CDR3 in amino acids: CASSPGQSYGYTF. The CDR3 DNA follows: TGTGCCAGCAGCCCAGGACAGTCATATGGCTACACCTTC.

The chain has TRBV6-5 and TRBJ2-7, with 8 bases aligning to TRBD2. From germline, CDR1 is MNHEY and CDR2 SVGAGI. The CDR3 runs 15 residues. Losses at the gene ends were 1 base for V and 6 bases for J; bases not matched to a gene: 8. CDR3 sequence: CASSYYPAGAGEQYF. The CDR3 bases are TGTGCCAGCAGTTACTATCCAGCGGGAGCGGGCGAGCAGTACTTC.

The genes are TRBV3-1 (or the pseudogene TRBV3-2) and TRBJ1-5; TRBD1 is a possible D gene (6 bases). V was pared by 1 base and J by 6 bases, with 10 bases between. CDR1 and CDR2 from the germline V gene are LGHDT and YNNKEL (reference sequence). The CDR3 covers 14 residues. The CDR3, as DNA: TGTGCCAGCAGCCAAGGACAGGACGGTCAGCCCCAGCATTTT. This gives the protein CASSQGQDGQPQHF.

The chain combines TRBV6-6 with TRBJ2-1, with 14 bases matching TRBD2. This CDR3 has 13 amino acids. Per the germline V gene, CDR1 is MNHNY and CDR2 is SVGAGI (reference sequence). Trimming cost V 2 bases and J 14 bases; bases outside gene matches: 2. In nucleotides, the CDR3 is TGTGCCAGCAGTTACCAGACTAGCGGGAGGGAGTTCTTC. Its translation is CASSYQTSGREFF.

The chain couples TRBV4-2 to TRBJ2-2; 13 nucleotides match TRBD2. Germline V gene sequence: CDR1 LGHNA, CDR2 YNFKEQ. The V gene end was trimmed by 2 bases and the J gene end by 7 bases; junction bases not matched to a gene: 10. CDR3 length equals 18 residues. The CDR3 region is CASSQISGLAGVVGELFF. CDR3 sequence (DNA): TGTGCCAGCAGCCAAATCTCTGGACTAGCGGGAGTAGTCGGGGAGCTGTTTTTT.

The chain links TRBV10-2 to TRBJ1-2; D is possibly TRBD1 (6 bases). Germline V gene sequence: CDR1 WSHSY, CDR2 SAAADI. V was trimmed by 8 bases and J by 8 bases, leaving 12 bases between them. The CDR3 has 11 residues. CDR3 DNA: TGCGCCAGCGAGACAGGCGGAGGCTACACCTTC. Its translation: CASETGGGYTF.

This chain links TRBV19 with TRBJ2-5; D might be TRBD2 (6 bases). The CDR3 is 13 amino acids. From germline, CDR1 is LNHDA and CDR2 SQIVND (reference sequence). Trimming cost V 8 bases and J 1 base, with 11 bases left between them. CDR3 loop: CASGRDFQETQYF. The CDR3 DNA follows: TGTGCCAGTGGCCGGGACTTCCAAGAGACCCAGTACTTC. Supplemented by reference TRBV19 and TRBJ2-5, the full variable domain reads DGGITQSPKYLFRKEGQNVTLSCEQNLNHDAMYWYRQDPGQGLRLIYYSQIVNDFQKGDIAEGYSVSREKKESFPLTVTSAQKNPTAFYLCASGRDFQETQYFGPGTRLLVL.

CDR3 DNA: TGTGCCAGCAGCTTTTTTCTAGCGGGAGGCTTGAATGAGCAGTTCTTC. It translates to CASSFFLAGGLNEQFF. This chain uses TRBV7-2 with TRBJ2-1; 11 bases agree with TRBD2. V lost 3 bases, J lost 7 bases, and 8 bases stayed unmatched. Germline-derived CDR1 and CDR2 are SGHTA and FQGNSA. The CDR3 length is 16 residues.

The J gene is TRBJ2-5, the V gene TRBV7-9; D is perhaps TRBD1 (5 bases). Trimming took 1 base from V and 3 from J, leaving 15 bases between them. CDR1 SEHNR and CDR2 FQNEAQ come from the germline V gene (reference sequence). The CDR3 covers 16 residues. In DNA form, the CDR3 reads TGTGCCAGCAGCTTAGGTCTCAGGGCAACAGAAGAGACCCAGTACTTC. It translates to CASSLGLRATEETQYF. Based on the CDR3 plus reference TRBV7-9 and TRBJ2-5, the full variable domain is DTGVSQNPRHKITKRGQNVTFRCDPISEHNRLYWYRQTLGQGPEFLTYFQNEAQLEKSRLLSDRFSAERPKGSFSTLEIQRTEQGDSAMYLCASSLGLRATEETQYFGPGTRLLVL.

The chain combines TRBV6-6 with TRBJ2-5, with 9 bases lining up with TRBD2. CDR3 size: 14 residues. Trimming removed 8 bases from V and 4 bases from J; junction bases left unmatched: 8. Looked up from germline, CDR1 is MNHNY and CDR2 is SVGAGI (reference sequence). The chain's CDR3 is CASYAAGGGETQYF. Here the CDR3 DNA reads TGTGCCAGCTATGCGGCGGGGGGGGGAGAGACCCAGTACTTC.

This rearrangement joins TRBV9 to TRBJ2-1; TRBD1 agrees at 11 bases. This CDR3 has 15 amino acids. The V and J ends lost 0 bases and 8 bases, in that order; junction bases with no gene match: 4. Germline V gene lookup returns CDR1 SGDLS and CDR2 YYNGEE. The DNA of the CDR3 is TGTGCCAGCAGCGTAGTAGGGACAGGGGGGGATGAGCAGTTCTTC. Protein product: CASSVVGTGGDEQFF. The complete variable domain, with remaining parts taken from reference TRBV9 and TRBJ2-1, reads DSGVTQTPKHLITATGQRVTLRCSPRSGDLSVYWYQQSLDQGLQFLIQYYNGEERAKGNILERFSAQQFPDLHSELNLSSLELGDSALYFCASSVVGTGGDEQFFGPGTRLTVL.

CDR3: CASSLLGDSKGGYTF. The CDR3 DNA is TGTGCCAGCAGTCTCCTTGGGGACTCGAAAGGTGGCTACACCTTC. The J gene is TRBJ1-2, the V gene TRBV27; TRBD1 is a possible D gene (5 bases). The ends were cut back, 5 bases at V and 7 bases at J, with 20 bases in the middle. The CDR3 loop spans 15 amino acids. From germline, CDR1 is MNHEY and CDR2 SMNVEV (reference sequence).

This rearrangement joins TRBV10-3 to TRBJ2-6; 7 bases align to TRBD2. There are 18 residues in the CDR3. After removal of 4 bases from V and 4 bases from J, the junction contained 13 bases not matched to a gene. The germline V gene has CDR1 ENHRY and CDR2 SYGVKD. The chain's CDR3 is CAISALPSGGSGANVLTF. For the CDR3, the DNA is TGTGCCATCAGTGCCCTCCCTAGCGGTGGAAGCGGGGCCAACGTCCTGACTTTC.

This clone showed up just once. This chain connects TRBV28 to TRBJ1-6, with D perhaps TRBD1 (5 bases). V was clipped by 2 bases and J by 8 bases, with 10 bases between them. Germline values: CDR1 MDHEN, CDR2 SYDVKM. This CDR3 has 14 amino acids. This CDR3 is CASSLPGRDSPLHF. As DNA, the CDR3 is TGTGCCAGCAGTTTACCAGGGAGGGATTCACCCCTCCACTTT.

The CDR3 DNA is TGTGCCAGCAGAATGGGAGTCATGAACACCGGGGAGCTGTTTTTT. Amino acids: CASRMGVMNTGELFF. The chain is built from TRBV2 and TRBJ2-2; maybe TRBD2 (5 bases). The CDR3 covers 15 residues. Germline V lookup: CDR1 SNHLY, CDR2 FYNNEI. V was clipped by 6 bases and J by 1 base, with 12 bases between them.

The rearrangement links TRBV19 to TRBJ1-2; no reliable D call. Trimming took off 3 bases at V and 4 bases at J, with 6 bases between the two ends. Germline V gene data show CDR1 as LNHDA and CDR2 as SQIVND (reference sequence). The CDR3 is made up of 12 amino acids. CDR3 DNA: TGTGCCAGTAGTATCCCCATCTATGGCTACACCTTC. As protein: CASSIPIYGYTF.

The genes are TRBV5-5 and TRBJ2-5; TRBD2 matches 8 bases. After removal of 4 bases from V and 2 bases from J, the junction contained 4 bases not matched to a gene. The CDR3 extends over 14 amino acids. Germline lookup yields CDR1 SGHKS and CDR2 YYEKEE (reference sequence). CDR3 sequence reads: CASSPGGGQETQYF. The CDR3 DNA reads TGTGCCAGCAGCCCGGGGGGGGGTCAAGAGACCCAGTACTTC.

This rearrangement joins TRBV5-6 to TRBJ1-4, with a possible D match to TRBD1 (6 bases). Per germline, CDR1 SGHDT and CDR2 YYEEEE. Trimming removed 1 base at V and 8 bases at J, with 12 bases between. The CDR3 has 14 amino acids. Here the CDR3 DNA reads TGTGCCAGCAGCTTGACAGGGAGAAGAGAAAAACTGTTTTTT. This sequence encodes CASSLTGRREKLFF.